These T cell receptor beta chains were read from a single sample in a study of T-cell reconstitution after alpha-beta-depleted transplantation in children. Via MiXCR, TCRdb re-called the PCR reads, giving one row per CDR3 protein. The sample records roughly 300,000 distinct CDR3 sequences, 9.5% to 10% being singletons. This specimen consisted of PBMCs from the stem cell graft donor, obtained from the stem cell graft. Receptors originate from a human donor who donated a stem cell graft to a child with SCID. The CDR3 runs from the conserved cysteine through the conserved F or W. The order of the fields is clone size, D gene, V gene, J gene, CDR3 length, CDR3 protein, CDR3 DNA. D genes are given only for firm matches. Size is stated for part of the rows, as once, few or many counts, or as a class when the clone is expanded.

clone_size: few; d_call: -; v_call: TRBV5-1; j_call: TRBJ2-1; cdr3_length: 16; cdr3_aa: CASSESPTLAPNEQFF; cdr3_nt: TGCGCCAGCAGCGAATCCCCTACCCTGGCCCCCAATGAGCAGTTCTTC
clone_size: -; d_call: TRBD1; v_call: TRBV14; j_call: TRBJ2-1; cdr3_length: 14; cdr3_aa: CASNRQGAINEQFF; cdr3_nt: TGTGCCAGCAACCGACAGGGGGCGATCAATGAGCAGTTCTTC
clone_size: few; d_call: -; v_call: TRBV20-1; j_call: TRBJ2-6; cdr3_length: 14; cdr3_aa: CSAYPITGANVLTF; cdr3_nt: TGCAGTGCTTACCCGATCACTGGGGCCAACGTCCTGACTTTC
clone_size: many; d_call: -; v_call: TRBV9; j_call: TRBJ1-3; cdr3_length: 11; cdr3_aa: CASSATNTIYF; cdr3_nt: TGTGCCAGCAGCGCCACAAACACCATATATTTT
clone_size: -; d_call: TRBD2; v_call: TRBV2; j_call: TRBJ2-1; cdr3_length: 17; cdr3_aa: CASSEGAGLARYNEQFF; cdr3_nt: TGTGCCAGCAGTGAAGGGGCCGGACTAGCGCGATACAATGAGCAGTTCTTC
clone_size: -; d_call: -; v_call: TRBV5-5; j_call: TRBJ2-5; cdr3_length: 13; cdr3_aa: CASSYSPDLLLYF; cdr3_nt: TGTGCCAGCAGCTACTCCCCTGACCTCTTACTGTACTTC
clone_size: -; d_call: -; v_call: TRBV5-1; j_call: TRBJ2-5; cdr3_length: 15; cdr3_aa: CASSLDGQLEETQYF; cdr3_nt: TGCGCCAGCAGCTTGGACGGTCAATTAGAAGAGACCCAGTACTTC
clone_size: -; d_call: -; v_call: TRBV20-1; j_call: TRBJ2-5; cdr3_length: 12; cdr3_aa: CSASDTKETQYF; cdr3_nt: TGCAGTGCTTCGGACACAAAAGAGACCCAGTACTTC
clone_size: -; d_call: TRBD1; v_call: TRBV18; j_call: TRBJ2-1; cdr3_length: 17; cdr3_aa: CASSPTSVGTGINEQFF; cdr3_nt: TGTGCCAGCTCACCTACGTCGGTCGGGACAGGGATTAATGAGCAGTTCTTC
clone_size: few; d_call: -; v_call: TRBV6-1; j_call: TRBJ2-5; cdr3_length: 13; cdr3_aa: CASGGSIQETQYF; cdr3_nt: TGTGCCAGCGGGGGATCCATCCAAGAGACCCAGTACTTC
clone_size: -; d_call: -; v_call: TRBV7-8; j_call: TRBJ2-7; cdr3_length: 14; cdr3_aa: CASSLVEGTSEQYF; cdr3_nt: TGTGCCAGCAGCTTAGTGGAGGGGACAAGCGAGCAGTACTTC
clone_size: many; d_call: -; v_call: TRBV7-9; j_call: TRBJ2-7; cdr3_length: 13; cdr3_aa: CASSFKPEDEQYF; cdr3_nt: TGTGCCAGCAGCTTCAAACCGGAGGACGAGCAGTACTTC
clone_size: -; d_call: -; v_call: TRBV5-1; j_call: TRBJ1-2; cdr3_length: 14; cdr3_aa: CASSLGRAGHGYTF; cdr3_nt: TGCGCCAGCAGCTTGGGCAGGGCAGGTCATGGCTACACCTTC
clone_size: -; d_call: TRBD1; v_call: TRBV5-5; j_call: TRBJ2-2; cdr3_length: 17; cdr3_aa: CASSFAARGSTTGELFF; cdr3_nt: TGTGCCAGCAGCTTCGCAGCCAGGGGGTCGACCACCGGGGAGCTGTTTTTT
clone_size: -; d_call: TRBD2; v_call: TRBV9; j_call: TRBJ2-5; cdr3_length: 15; cdr3_aa: CASSELGGWGETQYF; cdr3_nt: TGTGCCAGCAGCGAACTGGGGGGGTGGGGAGAGACCCAGTACTTC
clone_size: few; d_call: -; v_call: TRBV6-1; j_call: TRBJ1-1; cdr3_length: 13; cdr3_aa: CASSDTMNTEAFF; cdr3_nt: TGTGCCAGCAGTGACACCATGAACACTGAAGCTTTCTTT
clone_size: few; d_call: -; v_call: TRBV7-6; j_call: TRBJ2-1; cdr3_length: 14; cdr3_aa: CASSLAGGGNEQFF; cdr3_nt: TGTGCCAGCAGCTTAGCGGGGGGTGGGAATGAGCAGTTCTTC
clone_size: few; d_call: TRBD1; v_call: TRBV6-1; j_call: TRBJ1-6; cdr3_length: 15; cdr3_aa: CAGGQRQNVGSPLHF; cdr3_nt: TGTGCCGGGGGACAGCGACAGAACGTTGGTTCACCCCTCCACTTT
clone_size: -; d_call: -; v_call: TRBV20-1; j_call: TRBJ1-2; cdr3_length: 13; cdr3_aa: CSARPGSAYGYTF; cdr3_nt: TGCAGTGCTAGGCCGGGTTCGGCCTATGGCTACACCTTC
clone_size: -; d_call: -; v_call: TRBV14; j_call: TRBJ1-2; cdr3_length: 13; cdr3_aa: CASSQSDVILRIF; cdr3_nt: TGTGCCAGCAGCCAATCCGATGTTATACTGAGAATTTTC
clone_size: -; d_call: -; v_call: TRBV11-2; j_call: TRBJ2-3; cdr3_length: 18; cdr3_aa: CASSLGGVSFLRTDTQYF; cdr3_nt: TGTGCCAGCAGCTTAGGCGGGGTCTCCTTCCTACGCACAGATACGCAGTATTTT
clone_size: many; d_call: -; v_call: TRBV6-5; j_call: TRBJ1-1; cdr3_length: 16; cdr3_aa: CASSYFVGGSNTEAFF; cdr3_nt: TGTGCCAGCAGTTACTTCGTAGGGGGGTCGAACACTGAAGCTTTCTTT
clone_size: few; d_call: -; v_call: TRBV18; j_call: TRBJ1-1; cdr3_length: 14; cdr3_aa: CASSRVRMNTEAFF; cdr3_nt: TGTGCCAGCTCACGAGTCAGAATGAACACTGAAGCTTTCTTT
clone_size: few; d_call: -; v_call: TRBV25-1; j_call: TRBJ1-6; cdr3_length: 13; cdr3_aa: CASSTTGNSPLHF; cdr3_nt: TGTGCCAGCAGTACTACAGGGAATTCACCCCTCCACTTT
clone_size: few; d_call: -; v_call: TRBV12-3/TRBV12-4; j_call: TRBJ2-5; cdr3_length: 14; cdr3_aa: CASRRIGNQETQYF; cdr3_nt: TGTGCCAGCAGAAGAATAGGGAACCAAGAGACCCAGTACTTC
clone_size: few; d_call: -; v_call: TRBV7-6; j_call: TRBJ1-1; cdr3_length: 15; cdr3_aa: CASSPGVGRNTEAFF; cdr3_nt: TGTGCCAGCAGCCCCGGGGTGGGGAGGAACACTGAAGCTTTCTTT
clone_size: few; d_call: TRBD1; v_call: TRBV18; j_call: TRBJ2-7; cdr3_length: 14; cdr3_aa: CASSPDRAPYEQYF; cdr3_nt: TGTGCCAGCTCACCCGACAGGGCCCCCTACGAGCAGTACTTC
clone_size: few; d_call: -; v_call: TRBV6-2/TRBV6-3; j_call: TRBJ2-5; cdr3_length: 14; cdr3_aa: CASRGFRYQETQYF; cdr3_nt: TGTGCCAGCAGGGGGTTCAGGTACCAAGAGACCCAGTACTTC
clone_size: few; d_call: -; v_call: TRBV7-3; j_call: TRBJ1-1; cdr3_length: 13; cdr3_aa: CASSFSENTEAFF; cdr3_nt: TGTGCCAGCAGCTTTTCTGAGAACACTGAAGCTTTCTTT
clone_size: many; d_call: TRBD2; v_call: TRBV6-5; j_call: TRBJ2-2; cdr3_length: 16; cdr3_aa: CASSYSRGADTGELFF; cdr3_nt: TGTGCCAGCAGTTACTCGCGGGGGGCGGACACCGGGGAGCTGTTTTTT
clone_size: many; d_call: -; v_call: TRBV5-1; j_call: TRBJ2-3; cdr3_length: 15; cdr3_aa: CASRMRQRSTDTQYF; cdr3_nt: TGCGCCAGCAGAATGAGACAGAGGAGCACAGATACGCAGTATTTT
clone_size: -; d_call: -; v_call: TRBV5-1; j_call: TRBJ1-1; cdr3_length: 15; cdr3_aa: CASSLVGSMNTEAFF; cdr3_nt: TGCGCCAGCAGCTTGGTTGGCTCCATGAACACTGAAGCTTTCTTT
clone_size: few; d_call: -; v_call: TRBV25-1; j_call: TRBJ2-1; cdr3_length: 11; cdr3_aa: CASSAPGEQFF; cdr3_nt: TGTGCCAGCAGTGCCCCGGGGGAGCAGTTCTTC
clone_size: few; d_call: TRBD1; v_call: TRBV5-1; j_call: TRBJ2-7; cdr3_length: 16; cdr3_aa: CASSRGAGGFSYEQYF; cdr3_nt: TGCGCCAGCAGCCGAGGGGCAGGGGGCTTTTCCTACGAGCAGTACTTC
clone_size: few; d_call: -; v_call: TRBV7-8; j_call: TRBJ2-3; cdr3_length: 12; cdr3_aa: CASSFPGQEQYF; cdr3_nt: TGTGCCAGCAGCTTCCCCGGGCAGGAGCAGTATTTT
clone_size: few; d_call: -; v_call: TRBV11-2; j_call: TRBJ2-7; cdr3_length: 14; cdr3_aa: CASSHSGTFYEQYF; cdr3_nt: TGTGCCAGCAGCCACTCCGGGACATTCTACGAGCAGTACTTC
clone_size: many; d_call: TRBD1; v_call: TRBV4-1; j_call: TRBJ2-5; cdr3_length: 15; cdr3_aa: CASSLGQGALETQYF; cdr3_nt: TGCGCCAGCAGCCTGGGACAGGGGGCTTTGGAGACCCAGTACTTC
clone_size: -; d_call: TRBD1; v_call: TRBV27; j_call: TRBJ2-7; cdr3_length: 14; cdr3_aa: CASSTGGSLYEQYF; cdr3_nt: TGTGCCAGCAGTACAGGGGGTAGTCTCTACGAGCAGTACTTC
clone_size: many; d_call: TRBD1; v_call: TRBV5-1; j_call: TRBJ2-7; cdr3_length: 15; cdr3_aa: CASSHGQGKVYEQYF; cdr3_nt: TGCGCCAGCAGCCATGGACAGGGGAAAGTCTACGAGCAGTACTTC
clone_size: few; d_call: -; v_call: TRBV7-2; j_call: TRBJ1-1; cdr3_length: 14; cdr3_aa: CASSSDIMNTEAFF; cdr3_nt: TGTGCCAGCAGCTCGGACATCATGAACACTGAAGCTTTCTTT
clone_size: once; d_call: TRBD2; v_call: TRBV20-1; j_call: TRBJ2-5; cdr3_length: 18; cdr3_aa: CSARDLGSSGGAGETQYF; cdr3_nt: TGCAGTGCTAGAGATCTGGGTTCTAGCGGGGGGGCGGGTGAGACCCAGTACTTC
clone_size: few; d_call: TRBD1; v_call: TRBV20-1; j_call: TRBJ2-3; cdr3_length: 14; cdr3_aa: CSATPGQGTDTQYF; cdr3_nt: TGCAGTGCCACGCCGGGACAGGGCACAGATACGCAGTATTTT
clone_size: few; d_call: -; v_call: TRBV7-2; j_call: TRBJ1-2; cdr3_length: 14; cdr3_aa: CASSPRQGTYGYTF; cdr3_nt: TGTGCCAGCAGCCCTCGTCAGGGGACCTATGGCTACACCTTC
clone_size: many; d_call: -; v_call: TRBV12-3/TRBV12-4; j_call: TRBJ1-6; cdr3_length: 12; cdr3_aa: CASSLNNSPLHF; cdr3_nt: TGTGCCAGCAGTTTGAACAATTCACCCCTCCACTTT
clone_size: -; d_call: TRBD1; v_call: TRBV6-2/TRBV6-3; j_call: TRBJ2-1; cdr3_length: 16; cdr3_aa: CASIHVGQGNYNEQFF; cdr3_nt: TGTGCCAGCATCCACGTGGGACAGGGGAACTACAATGAGCAGTTCTTC
clone_size: few; d_call: TRBD1; v_call: TRBV25-1; j_call: TRBJ1-1; cdr3_length: 14; cdr3_aa: CASSESLTGLEAFF; cdr3_nt: TGTGCCAGCAGTGAATCCCTGACAGGGTTAGAAGCTTTCTTT
clone_size: many; d_call: TRBD1; v_call: TRBV25-1; j_call: TRBJ2-4; cdr3_length: 13; cdr3_aa: CASSWGQQNIQYF; cdr3_nt: TGTGCCAGCAGCTGGGGACAGCAAAACATTCAGTACTTC
clone_size: -; d_call: -; v_call: TRBV12-3/TRBV12-4; j_call: TRBJ2-1; cdr3_length: 16; cdr3_aa: CASSLGEADSYNEQFF; cdr3_nt: TGTGCCAGCAGTTTAGGCGAGGCCGACTCCTACAATGAGCAGTTCTTC
clone_size: few; d_call: -; v_call: TRBV13; j_call: TRBJ1-6; cdr3_length: 14; cdr3_aa: CASSRGTYNSPLHF; cdr3_nt: TGTGCCAGCAGCCGCGGGACCTATAATTCACCCCTCCACTTT
clone_size: many; d_call: -; v_call: TRBV10-2; j_call: TRBJ2-7; cdr3_length: 14; cdr3_aa: CASRLGVLSDERYF; cdr3_nt: TGCGCCAGCAGGCTCGGAGTACTATCCGACGAGCGGTACTTC
clone_size: -; d_call: -; v_call: TRBV7-9; j_call: TRBJ2-5; cdr3_length: 16; cdr3_aa: CASSLGVITPQETQYF; cdr3_nt: TGTGCCAGCAGCTTAGGTGTCATTACACCCCAAGAGACCCAGTACTTC
clone_size: -; d_call: -; v_call: TRBV9; j_call: TRBJ1-2; cdr3_length: 14; cdr3_aa: CASSLNRFDYGYTF; cdr3_nt: TGTGCCAGCAGCTTAAACAGGTTCGACTATGGCTACACCTTC